One sample yielded the 14 T cell receptor beta chains listed below, sequenced in a study of T cell responses to AZD1222 COVID-19 vaccine (dated by TCRdb to about 2021). Library method: the immunoSEQ multiplex PCR assay. TCRdb carries this immuneACCESS record with in-frame sequences only. Its versions omit some clonotypes, under half of them owing to an unresolved V gene in the studies checked, with the rest unexplained. The sample has about 170,000 clones on record, 87% of them singletons. The top ten clonotypes cover 0.95% to 1.1% of the sample. The time point label, read with the paper, signifies: about 28 days (+/-7) after the second vaccine dose. The input for sequencing was peripheral blood, taken 28 days after the second AZD1222 dose. The receptor set was obtained from an adult who received the AZD1222 COVID-19 vaccine.

This chain joins TRBV7-9 and TRBJ2-3; TRBD2 matches at 12 bases. This CDR3 has 16 amino acids. Germline CDR1 and CDR2: SEHNR and FQNEAQ (reference sequence). The J segment lost 5 bases and the V segment lost 1 base, leaving 4 bases of the junction unmatched. In nucleotides, the CDR3 is TGTGCCAGCAGCTTAGACACTAGCGGGGGGAAAGATACGCAGTATTTT. Amino acid sequence: CASSLDTSGGKDTQYF. The full variable domain, with the rest looked up from reference TRBV7-9 and TRBJ2-3, is DTGVSQNPRHKITKRGQNVTFRCDPISEHNRLYWYRQTLGQGPEFLTYFQNEAQLEKSRLLSDRFSAERPKGSFSTLEIQRTEQGDSAMYLCASSLDTSGGKDTQYFGPGTRLTVL.

The chain combines TRBV5-1 with TRBJ2-7; 10 bases map to TRBD1. V trimming: 4 bases; J trimming: 6 bases; junction bases outside the gene matches: 10. This CDR3 is 15 amino acids long. Per germline, CDR1 SGHRS and CDR2 YFSETQ. The CDR3 DNA sequence: TGCGCCAGCAGCGACGCTCCGGGACAGGGGTTCGAGCAGTACTTC. It encodes CASSDAPGQGFEQYF.

The CDR3: CASSPGQWTYGYTF. The CDR3 bases are TGTGCCAGTAGTCCTGGACAGTGGACCTATGGCTACACCTTC. The V gene is TRBV19, the J gene TRBJ1-2; D might be TRBD1 (6 bases). CDR3 size: 14 residues. CDR1 and CDR2 (germline): LNHDA, SQIVND (reference sequence). V was shortened by 5 bases and J by 4 bases, with 14 bases between the two germline ends.

This clone was seen a few times. The chain recombines TRBV19 with TRBJ2-1; the match to TRBD2 covers 7 bases. Germline CDR1 is LNHDA and CDR2 is SQIVND (reference sequence). The length of the CDR3 is 14 residues. The J segment lost 5 bases and the V segment lost 1 base, leaving 2 bases of the junction unmatched. This chain's CDR3 is CASSIGGRDNEQFF. CDR3 nucleotide sequence: TGTGCCAGTAGTATAGGAGGGAGGGACAATGAGCAGTTCTTC.

The chain recombines TRBV24-1 with TRBJ1-5; 8 bases align to TRBD1. The V and J ends lost 4 bases and 1 base, in that order; junction bases with no gene match: 8. CDR3 length equals 17 residues. Germline CDR1 and CDR2: KGHDR and SFDVKD. The chain's CDR3 is CATSDEGQGLSNQPQHF. The CDR3 region has the DNA TGTGCCACCAGTGACGAAGGACAGGGACTGAGCAATCAGCCCCAGCATTTT.

CDR3 loop: CASSSRIGNTEAFF. CDR3 coding DNA: TGTGCCAGCAGTTCCCGGATTGGGAACACTGAAGCTTTCTTT. The chain combines TRBV2 with TRBJ1-1; D gene ambiguous. V dropped 5 bases and J dropped 1 base, with 11 bases sitting between them. From germline, CDR1 is SNHLY and CDR2 FYNNEI. This CDR3 region has 14 residues.

This chain links TRBV4-2 with TRBJ1-6, with 7 bases identical to TRBD1. Germline lookup yields CDR1 LGHNA and CDR2 YNFKEQ. J was trimmed by 8 bases and V by 4 bases; bases with no gene match: 2. This CDR3 has 13 residues. The CDR3 coding sequence is TGTGCCAGCAGCCGGACAGGAGATTCACCCCTCCACTTT. The encoded protein is CASSRTGDSPLHF.

This clone was detected only a few times. This sequence joins TRBV6-1 and TRBJ2-3, with 9 bases lining up with TRBD2. Germline assignment: CDR1 MNHNS and CDR2 SASEGT. Germline trimming cut 3 bases from V and 5 bases from J; bases unmatched to any gene: 9. The CDR3 has 16 residues. The CDR3 coding sequence is TGTGCCAGCAGTGAGGTGGCGGGGGGGCATGAAGATACGCAGTATTTT. Translating gives CASSEVAGGHEDTQYF.

This clone was found a few times. The chain joins TRBV9 to TRBJ2-7; TRBD1 agrees at 7 bases. CDR1 is SGDLS and CDR2 is YYNGEE in the germline V gene. CDR3 length: 15 amino acids. J was trimmed by 2 bases and V by 3 bases; bases with no gene match: 8. This CDR3 is CASSDVGQITYEQYF. The CDR3 nucleotides read TGTGCCAGCAGCGATGTGGGACAGATTACCTACGAGCAGTACTTC.

The CDR3 DNA reads as TGTGCCAGTAGTATAAATTCCCGCGAGAGCTCCTATAATTCACCCCTCCACTTT. Translating gives CASSINSRESSYNSPLHF. The chain is built from TRBV19 and TRBJ1-6; D ambiguous. This CDR3 has 18 residues. Per the germline V gene, CDR1 is LNHDA and CDR2 is SQIVND (reference sequence). Trimming cost V 2 bases and J 0 bases, with 14 bases left between them.

The chain recombines TRBV23-1 with TRBJ2-5, with 8 bases fitting TRBD1. TRBV23-1 has ORF status, its function being uncertain. CDR3 length: 15 amino acids. Losses at the gene ends were 3 bases for V and 2 bases for J; bases not matched to a gene: 5. The CDR3 DNA follows: TGCGCCAGCAGTCAGGACAGGGTGAGACAAGAGACCCAGTACTTC. Translated: CASSQDRVRQETQYF.

This chain joins TRBV12-3 or TRBV12-4 and TRBJ1-2; D remains unclear. Between the trimmed V and J ends, which lost 1 base and 4 bases, there was a span of 7 bases. The CDR3 consists of 13 residues. CDR3 region: CASSLDSTYGYTF. The CDR3 DNA reads as TGTGCCAGCAGTTTAGACAGTACCTATGGCTACACCTTC.

V gene TRBV4-2 combines with J gene TRBJ1-1, with unresolved D. From germline, CDR1 is LGHNA and CDR2 YNFKEQ. The CDR3 is 14 residues long. The germline V and J ends were trimmed by 1 base and 5 bases, with 11 bases remaining between them. The CDR3, as DNA: TGTGCCAGCAGCCAAGTAAGCGCCGAAACTGAAGCTTTCTTT. Translating gives CASSQVSAETEAFF.

This chain connects TRBV5-1 to TRBJ2-3; 12 nucleotides agree with TRBD1. Germline values: CDR1 SGHRS, CDR2 YFSETQ. The V segment lost 2 bases and the J segment 5 bases; nucleotides outside the gene matches: 3. The CDR3 has 15 amino acids. This CDR3 reads CASSFWDRGRDTQYF. The CDR3 nucleotides are TGCGCCAGCAGCTTTTGGGACAGGGGGCGAGATACGCAGTATTTT.